This T cell receptor (beta chain) is from a study of vaccination effects on CD4 cells after COVID-19. Study results and caveats: Within healthy vaccinees, only 1 of 255 vaccine-induced clones displayed cross-reactivity with common cold coronaviruses. Late after vaccination, infection- and vaccine-induced clones showed marked clonal contraction.

The J segment lost 0 bases and the V segment lost 6 bases, leaving 2 bases of the junction unmatched. Germline lookup yields CDR1 SGHAT and CDR2 FQNNGV. The CDR3 is 14 residues long. CD4+ T cells specific for antigen were expanded with viral peptide pools by the ViraFEST assay before sequencing. Researchers isolated CD4+ T cells once approximately eleven days of culture had elapsed. Prior SARS-CoV-2 infection was absent in the vaccine recipients, as shown by negative nucleocapsid antibodies. Each well held about 2 million PBMC cultured with around 10 ug/ml peptides and 7.5 to 10 IU/ml IL-2. Half the medium was swapped for IL-2 medium on days 3 and 7. Only in-frame clones appear in the TCRdb table, and some are missing; sequencing was by immunoSEQ multiplex PCR. The sample consists of about 71,000 clones, 75% to 90% of them appearing once. Comments on this clone: What it binds is unknown.

The sequencing used CD4+ T cells from PBMCs cultured with SARS-CoV-2 spike peptides, collected before COVID-19 vaccination. This receptor was obtained from a human donor who received a COVID-19 vaccine. The rearrangement joins TRBV11-2 to TRBJ2-5; 9 nucleotides align to TRBD2. The CDR3 DNA reads TGTGCCAGCAGGCGACTAGCGGACCAAGAGACCCAGTACTTC. Its translation is CASRRLADQETQYF.